Each of the 10 T cell receptor beta chains below was sequenced from the same sample in a study of Tregs in tolerant kidney transplant recipients. Assay: immunoSEQ multiplex PCR; the TCRdb copy retains only in-frame clones and omits some. The table shows roughly 250,000 clones, with around 81% occurring only once. The sequenced sample was CD4+ T cells from blood. The receptors shown here come from a human donor in good health.

This clone was seen once. Other DNA sequences within the sample encode an identical CDR3. The gene calls are TRBV5-1 and TRBJ1-4, with D perhaps TRBD1 (6 bases). Germline V gene lookup returns CDR1 SGHRS and CDR2 YFSETQ. The CDR3 extends over 16 amino acids. Trimming pared 5 bases from V and 0 bases from J, leaving 14 bases between. The CDR3 DNA reads as TGCGCCAGCAGTCCCACAGGGTCGGCAACTAATGAAAAACTGTTTTTT. The encoded protein is CASSPTGSATNEKLFF.

This chain uses TRBV7-2 with TRBJ1-1, with TRBD1 as a possible D gene (5 bases). This CDR3 is built from 19 residues. Germline CDR1 and CDR2: SGHTA and FQGNSA. V lost 5 bases to trimming and J lost 0 bases, with 25 bases between them. The CDR3 DNA reads as TGTGCCAGCAGCCCAGGAGGCAGGGTCTGGGGGGTTATGAACACTGAAGCTTTCTTT. Translating gives CASSPGGRVWGVMNTEAFF.

V usage is TRBV6-5 and J usage is TRBJ2-7, with TRBD1 matching 7 bases. Germline V gene sequence: CDR1 MNHEY, CDR2 SVGAGI. With V trimmed by 5 bases and J by 5 bases, 9 bases remained unmatched. The CDR3 extends over 14 amino acids. The CDR3 region is CASSGNRGRDEQYF. The CDR3 DNA is TGTGCCAGCAGTGGTAACAGGGGCAGAGACGAGCAGTACTTC.

The chain has TRBV30 and TRBJ1-5; D is possibly TRBD1 (5 bases). V was cut by 2 bases and J by 5 bases, with 10 bases left in between. The CDR3 contains 13 residues. Germline V CDR1 and CDR2: GTSNPN, SVGIG (reference sequence). CDR3 sequence reads: CAWSSRGYQPQHF. CDR3 DNA: TGTGCCTGGAGTTCCCGGGGGTATCAGCCCCAGCATTTT.

This clone was counted only a few times. The chain employs TRBV6-5 and TRBJ2-6; no reliable D call. The CDR3 runs to 13 residues. The V end lost 4 bases, the J end lost 2 bases, and 3 bases lay between the germline ends. Per germline, CDR1 MNHEY and CDR2 SVGAGI. The CDR3 region has the DNA TGTGCCAGCAGTTCTCCTGGGGCCAACGTCCTGACTTTC. It encodes CASSSPGANVLTF.

V is TRBV30 and J is TRBJ1-2; 7 nucleotides align to TRBD1. The CDR3 has 12 residues. Germline values: CDR1 GTSNPN, CDR2 SVGIG (reference sequence). Losses at the gene ends were 0 bases for V and 8 bases for J; bases not matched to a gene: 3. The CDR3, as DNA: TGTGCCTGGAGTGTGCCAGGGGGAGGCTACACCTTC. As protein: CAWSVPGGGYTF.

V and J are TRBV11-2 and TRBJ2-1; 9 nucleotides line up with TRBD1. There are 16 residues in the CDR3. With V trimmed by 6 bases and J by 1 base, 7 bases remained unmatched. CDR1 and CDR2 (germline): SGHAT, FQNNGV. The CDR3 loop is CASRTPQGASYNEQFF. The CDR3 DNA reads TGTGCCAGCAGAACCCCACAGGGGGCTTCCTACAATGAGCAGTTCTTC.

This clone turned up a few times. The chain carries TRBV6-4 and TRBJ1-1; 11 bases fit TRBD1. The CDR3 contains 14 residues. The germline CDR1 and CDR2 sequences are MRHNA and SNTAGT. V lost 0 bases and J lost 10; bases outside the gene matches: 4. CDR3 residues: CASSDSGTGGRAFF. The CDR3 DNA reads TGTGCCAGCAGTGACTCGGGGACAGGGGGACGAGCTTTCTTT.

The gene calls are TRBV2 and TRBJ2-3, with 12 positions matching TRBD1. CDR1 and CDR2 (germline): SNHLY, FYNNEI. The CDR3 sequence is 15 residues long. The junction had 6 bases not matched to a gene; V was cut back by 5 bases and J by 6 bases. The CDR3 loop reads CASSQHGTGGDTQYF. CDR3 in DNA: TGTGCCAGCAGTCAACACGGGACAGGGGGCGATACGCAGTATTTT.

The rearrangement links TRBV6-6 to TRBJ2-5; either TRBD1 or TRBD2 may fit D (5 bases each). Trimming removed 5 bases at V and 4 bases at J, with 11 bases between. CDR1 is MNHNY, CDR2 SVGAGI, per germline (reference sequence). CDR3 size: 13 residues. CDR3 sequence reads: CASSQAGRETQYF. CDR3 bases: TGTGCCAGCAGTCAGGCAGGGAGAGAGACCCAGTACTTC.